This T cell receptor (beta chain) derives from a study of T cell responses to AZD1222 COVID-19 vaccine. Trimming cost V 6 bases and J 3 bases, with 6 bases left between them. The germline V gene encodes CDR1 MNHEY and CDR2 SVGAGI. CDR3 length equals 11 residues. TCRdb keeps only in-frame clones here, not all; method: immunoSEQ multiplex PCR. This table has 130,000 or so clones, around 85% appearing once. The rearrangement uses TRBV6-5 and TRBJ2-7; D ambiguous. This TCR was recovered from an adult who received the MenACWY meningococcal vaccine as a control. This sample comprised peripheral blood, obtained 28 days after the second dose of the MenACWY control vaccine. CDR3: CASRTGYEQYF. The CDR3 nucleotides read TGTGCCAGCAGAACCGGCTACGAGCAGTACTTC.